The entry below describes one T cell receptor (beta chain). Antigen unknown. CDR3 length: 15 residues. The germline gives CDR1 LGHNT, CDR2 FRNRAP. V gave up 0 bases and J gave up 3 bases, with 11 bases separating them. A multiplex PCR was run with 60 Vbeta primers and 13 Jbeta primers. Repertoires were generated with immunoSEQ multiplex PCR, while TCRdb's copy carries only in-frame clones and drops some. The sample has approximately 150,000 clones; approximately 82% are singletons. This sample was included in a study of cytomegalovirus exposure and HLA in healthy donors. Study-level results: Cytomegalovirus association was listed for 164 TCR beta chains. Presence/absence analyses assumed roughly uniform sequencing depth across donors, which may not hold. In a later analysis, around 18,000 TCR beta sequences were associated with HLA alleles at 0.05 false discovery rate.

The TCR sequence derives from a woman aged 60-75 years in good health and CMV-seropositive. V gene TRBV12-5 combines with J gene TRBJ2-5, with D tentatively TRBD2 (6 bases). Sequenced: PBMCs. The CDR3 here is CASGLVLGGEETQYF. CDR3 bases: TGTGCTAGTGGTTTGGTACTGGGCGGGGAAGAGACCCAGTACTTC.